This TCR beta chain was observed in a study of shared clonotypes between healthy human individuals. About the research overall: Those who served as donors were a couple of women and a few men between the ages of 18 and 49.

Turning to this clone: Its antigen remains unidentified.

Germline CDR1 reads LNHDA; CDR2 reads SQIVND (reference sequence). The CDR3 sequence is 15 residues long. J lost 3 bases, V lost 7 bases, and 9 bases had no gene match. The naive CD8 population came from CD45RO-negative cells selected for CCR7, without terminally differentiated effector memory CD45RA+ cells. TCRdb's copy holds only in-frame clones and misses some; the assay was immunoSEQ multiplex PCR. The sample lists 550,000 to 650,000 clones; about 95% were seen once. Study observations and caveats: The rarefaction results pointed to incomplete sorted-subset sequencing despite large depth. Unshared clonotypes carried lower generation probabilities than those common to all four donors. Between several donors, naive CD4 clonotypes were shared at a level of around 4.8%.

This receptor was identified in a woman in her 30s in good health. This rearrangement joins TRBV19 to TRBJ1-2, with 9 bases aligning to TRBD1. The source material was naive CD8+ T cells sorted from blood. The CDR3 sequence: CASTPSGQGYYGYTF. In DNA form, the CDR3 reads TGTGCCAGTACCCCATCGGGACAGGGCTACTATGGCTACACCTTC.